The TCR beta chain under discussion was sequenced for a study of blood T cell repertoires in COVID-19. Study information: Sample material is recorded as cDNA or gDNA derived from T cells, B-cell-depleted T cells, or PBMCs.

Participants were placed into cohorts based on the clinical history they reported. The recovered donors of Cohort 3 showed two negative PCRs, clearance, or symptom resolution. Repertoires were generated with immunoSEQ multiplex PCR, while TCRdb's copy carries only in-frame clones and drops some. The table lists more than 450,000 clones, approximately 90% of them singletons, with about 0.75% in the top ten. Sequencing input: PBMCs or T cells enriched from blood (not recorded which). The sequence came from a woman between 18 and 30 years old who had recovered from COVID-19.

Written as DNA, the CDR3 is TGTGCCAGCAGCTTGGTTTCAGGGGTATCTAACTATGGCTACACCTTC. Translating gives CASSLVSGVSNYGYTF. This chain connects TRBV5-8 to TRBJ1-2; a possible D gene is TRBD1 (6 bases). V lost 0 bases, J lost 0 bases, and 12 bases lay in between. Germline CDR1 reads SGHTS; CDR2 reads YDEGEE. This CDR3 comprises 16 residues.